This T cell receptor (beta chain) comes out of a study of T-cell reconstitution after alpha-beta-depleted transplantation in children. Worth noting for this clonotype: Its specificity is not known. At one boundary the junction diverges from the germline segment, which might be a read error.

Germline CDR1 reads SGHAT; CDR2 reads FQNNGV. The CDR3 has 14 amino acids. Whole-study results and caveats: Surviving recipient T cells and intrathymic progenitors accounted for some patients' high TCRbeta diversity at day 60. Alpha-beta T cells present about two months after transplant were reported to originate from several hundred expanded graft clones. Newly produced T cells mostly provided counts and TCRbeta diversity after one year, as hyperexpanded clones declined.

Molecular barcoding with unique molecular identifiers was used for the TCRbeta library. MiXCR was run by TCRdb on the PCR reads, yielding one entry per CDR3 protein. The sample holds around 700,000 distinct CDR3 sequences, under 15% seen once. The sequences come from PBMCs, collected before TCRalphabeta/CD19-depleted stem cell transplant. The rearrangement joins TRBV11-2 to TRBJ1-2; maybe TRBD1 (6 bases). This clonotype originated in a girl aged 2-10 years with congenital amegakaryocytic thrombocytopenia, due to receive a stem cell transplant. This CDR3 reads CASSPLGGGWGYPF. The CDR3, as DNA: TGTGCCAGCAGCCCCCTCGGCGGGGGCTGGGGCTACCCCTTC.